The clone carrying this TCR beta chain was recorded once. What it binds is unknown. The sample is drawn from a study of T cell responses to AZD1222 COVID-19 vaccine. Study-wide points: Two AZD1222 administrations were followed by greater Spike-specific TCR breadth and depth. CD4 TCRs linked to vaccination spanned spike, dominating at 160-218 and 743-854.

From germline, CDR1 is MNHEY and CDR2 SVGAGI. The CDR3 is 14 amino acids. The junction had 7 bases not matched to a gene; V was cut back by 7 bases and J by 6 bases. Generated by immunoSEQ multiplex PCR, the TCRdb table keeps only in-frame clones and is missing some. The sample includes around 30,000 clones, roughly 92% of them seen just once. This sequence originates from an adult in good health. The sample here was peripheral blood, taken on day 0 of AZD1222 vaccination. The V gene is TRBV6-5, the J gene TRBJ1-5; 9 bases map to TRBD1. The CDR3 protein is CASKLTGGGQPQHF. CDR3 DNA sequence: TGTGCCAGCAAACTTACAGGGGGCGGTCAGCCCCAGCATTTT.